The clone carrying this T cell receptor beta chain was detected ten times or more. What it binds is not known. The germline CDR1 and CDR2 sequences are SGHTA and FQGNSA. Trimming took 5 bases from V and 8 from J, leaving 18 bases between them. The CDR3 runs to 15 residues. The entry originates in a study of T cells after yellow fever vaccination. General study findings and limits: A weaker but faster secondary response was observed, peaking on day 5 versus 15. Among primary-vaccination clones, most reappeared after the booster, at roughly 95% for CD4 and 88% for CD8. FACS-sorted repertoires could harbor abundant contaminating bulk-population clonotypes. The CD4 compartment and the CD8 compartment contained a small share of clonotypes in common.

TCRdb reanalysed the 5' RACE reads using MiXCR and keeps one entry per CDR3 protein. In the table there are some 400,000 distinct CDR3 sequences, around 6.4% of which are singletons. Material: PBMCs, obtained 5 days after the yellow fever booster vaccination. The chain carries TRBV7-2 and TRBJ2-2; D is possibly TRBD2 (5 bases). The sequence was obtained from a man aged 30 to 39 who received the YFV17D yellow fever vaccine. CDR3 coding DNA: TGTGCCAGCAGCCCCGGGATTACAGCGAGGGGGGAGCTGTTTTTT. This gives the protein CASSPGITARGELFF.